This T cell receptor beta chain was recorded in a study of T cells in Graves' hyperthyroidism and ophthalmopathy. Whole-study findings and limits: Clonotypes that were expanded in thyroid above 0.001 mostly appeared in blood too.

Per the germline V gene, CDR1 is LNHNV and CDR2 is YYDKDF (reference sequence). This CDR3 region has 14 residues. The junction had 7 bases not matched to a gene; V was cut back by 7 bases and J by 4 bases. This clonotype has ten or more counts. The target antigen is unknown. TCR beta CDR3 regions were amplified from RNA transcripts. Carried out on the TCR CDR3, a first-round RT-PCR used the HTBI primer set. TCRdb reprocessed the multiplex PCR reads with MiXCR, giving one entry per CDR3 protein. The repertoire holds 750,000 to 950,000 distinct CDR3 sequences, 35% to 45% seen once, with about 8.9% in the top ten.

Material: blood. The sequence was obtained from a young man with Graves' hyperthyroidism. The rearrangement uses TRBV15 and TRBJ2-7; 10 bases are a match to TRBD1. CDR3 region: CATKRDRGAYEQYF. The CDR3 nucleotides read TGTGCCACCAAACGGGACAGGGGCGCATACGAGCAGTACTTC.